The T cell receptor beta chain under discussion was sequenced for a study of blood T cell repertoires in COVID-19 (dated by TCRdb to the early 2020s). Describing the broader study: Samples covering the acute and convalescent phases of COVID-19 were provided by collaborators in the United States, Italy and Spain. The prospective study material was composed of cDNA or gDNA derived from T cells, B-cell-depleted T cells, or PBMCs. Subjects who had been exposed to COVID-19, were actively infected with it, or had recovered from it provided the deeply sampled blood TCRbeta repertoires that made up the dataset. The repertoires were released in a freely available public database meant as a resource for research on the immune response to SARS-CoV-2. Samples came from the ongoing ImmuneRACE study (first 160 participants) plus 1,254 subjects from 6 global collaborators. Nearly every sample came with metadata listing a de-identified subject ID, COVID-19 status, age in years and sex. Where available, HLA class I and class II types were taken from metadata supplied by the sample provider and were not determined by assay-based typing.

Points the paper makes about the study in general: How much clinical and demographic metadata was included differed by source and by participant, and the metadata was provided uncurated.

At one collaborating source in Seattle, patients were enrolled during active infection and were followed longitudinally through the course of disease. Collaborating institutions collected whole blood in K2EDTA tubes following their own protocols. For TCRbeta analysis, collaborators shipped samples in one of three forms: frozen whole blood, isolated PBMCs, or DNA extracted from either of those sample types. The immunoSEQ Assay, a bias-controlled multiplex PCR, was used to amplify TCRbeta CDR3 regions from genomic DNA. The authors processed their data as follows. The number of nucleated cells in each sample was estimated by amplification of reference gene primers within the assay. Sequence reads were collapsed and filtered to measure the absolute abundance of every unique TCRbeta CDR3 rearrangement. For each sample, productive Simpson clonality was calculated by taking the square root of Simpson's diversity index across productive rearrangements. TCRdb re-hosts the immuneACCESS table, in-frame sequences only. Its copies lack some clones; in the studies checked, an unresolved V gene accounts for under half of them, and the cause for the rest is not known. V and J calls and clone size come straight from that table; D and trimming were deduced from the DNA. This sample comprises a few hundred thousand clones, around 84% of them detected only once. About 10% of the sample goes to the ten largest clones.

V and J lose 5 bases and 0 bases, and a span of 12 bases separates them. The CDR1 and CDR2 encoded by the germline V gene are SGHRS and YFSETQ. There are 14 amino acids in the CDR3, from cysteine to phenylalanine inclusive. Only the CDR3 DNA is retained, 42 bases long and in frame from the first base. Concerning this clone itself: The antigen this receptor binds is unknown. Qualities for individual bases were not recorded, and no much larger clone is one base off.

The sequence is built from TRBV5-1 and TRBJ2-7, and possibly TRBD1, on 5 matching bases. The receptor comes from a woman of 80 years or more with COVID-19, enrolled during active disease. Sequencing was done on a sample of peripheral blood. The DNA is TGCGCCAGCAGGATACAGGATGTCTCCTACGAGCAGTACTTC. It specifies CASRIQDVSYEQYF.